The rows below give T cell receptor beta chains drawn from one sample of a study of cytomegalovirus exposure and HLA in healthy donors. Clones were read by immunoSEQ multiplex PCR, and TCRdb kept only the in-frame ones, dropping some. The sample holds 150,000 to 200,000 clones, about 81% seen once. The specimen was PBMCs. These receptors all come from a girl aged 2-9 years in good health and CMV-seropositive. CDR3s include the opening cysteine and the closing phenylalanine or tryptophan. D genes are given only for firm matches. Size tells how often a clone was seen (once, few, many) or the class of an expanded clone, and some rows leave it out.

. TRBJ2-7 TRBV30 TRBD2 TGTGCCTGGAGTGGTGGGACTAGCGGGAGGGGGACCTACGAGCAGTACTTC CAWSGGTSGRGTYEQYF
. TRBJ1-2 TRBV5-1 TRBD1 TGCGCCAGCAGCGCCGAAGGGGGCGCAGGCTATGGCTACACCTTC CASSAEGGAGYGYTF
. TRBJ1-2 TRBV4-1 . TGCGCCAGCAGCCAAGTCGACAGTGGGGTGAGCTATGGCTACACCTTC CASSQVDSGVSYGYTF
. TRBJ1-5 TRBV4-1 TRBD1 TGCGCCAGCAGCCACACAGGGGAAGGGGGCAATCAGCCCCAGCATTTT CASSHTGEGGNQPQHF
. TRBJ1-5 TRBV4-2 . TGTGCCAGCAGCCCGTTAGAGTCTCAGCCCCAGCATTTT CASSPLESQPQHF
. TRBJ1-6 TRBV5-1 . TGCGCCAGCAGCCCGGAGTATAATTCACCCCTCCACTTT CASSPEYNSPLHF
. TRBJ1-4 TRBV30 TRBD1 TGTGCCTGGGCGGGACAGAGCCTCACATTT CAWAGQSLTF
once TRBJ2-7 TRBV13 . TGTGCCAGCAGCTTAGGACAACTAGGGAACGAGCAGTACTTC CASSLGQLGNEQYF
. TRBJ2-6 TRBV7-3 . TGTGCCAGCAGCCCAAACGCCGGTGACGTCCTGACTTTC CASSPNAGDVLTF
. TRBJ1-5 TRBV5-6 TRBD1 TGTGCCAGCACCAATACCGGGACAGGGGGCAATCAGCCCCAGCATTTT CASTNTGTGGNQPQHF
. TRBJ2-1 TRBV5-6 TRBD1 TGTGCCAGCAGCTTGGAGATGGGACAGATATACAATGAGCAGTTCTTC CASSLEMGQIYNEQFF
. TRBJ2-2 TRBV7-8 . TGTGCCAGCAGCCTGCCCGACAGACCCACCGGGGAGCTGTTTTTT CASSLPDRPTGELFF
. TRBJ2-2 TRBV9 . TGTGCCAGCAGCGGGACAGTGGCCCCCTCTCCCACCGGGGAGCTGTTTTTT CASSGTVAPSPTGELFF
. TRBJ1-1 TRBV19 . TGTGCCAGTAGTCCTGGGGCTGGTGAAGCTTTCTTT CASSPGAGEAFF
. TRBJ2-2 TRBV27 . TGTGCCAGCAGACATCTCCAGGAAAACACCGGGGAGCTGTTTTTT CASRHLQENTGELFF
few TRBJ1-2 TRBV5-1 TRBD1 TGCGCCAGCACCCTAGGACAGGGGATCTATGGCTACACCTTC CASTLGQGIYGYTF
. TRBJ2-7 TRBV6-1 . TGTGCCAGCAGTGAATTCGCGGATACCTACGAGCAGTACTTC CASSEFADTYEQYF
. TRBJ1-2 TRBV30 . TGTGCCTGGAAGGTACGGGGCACAGGGAGCTACACCTTC CAWKVRGTGSYTF
. TRBJ2-3 TRBV30 . TGTGCCTGGGACCGGGTCCTAGATACGCAGTATTTT CAWDRVLDTQYF
. TRBJ2-4 TRBV9 . TGTGCCAGCAGCGTTTGGAGGATCCCTAACATTCAGTACTTC CASSVWRIPNIQYF
. TRBJ2-1 TRBV20-1 . TGCAGTGCTAGAGATCGGAATGAGCAGTTCTTC CSARDRNEQFF
. TRBJ2-3 TRBV5-1 TRBD1 TGCGCCAGCAGCTTAGGACAGGGTCGAGATACGCAGTATTTT CASSLGQGRDTQYF
. TRBJ2-7 TRBV5-1 TRBD2 TGCGCCAGCAGCCATAACATAAGGACTAGCGGCTACGAGCAGTACTTC CASSHNIRTSGYEQYF
once TRBJ1-5 TRBV28 . TGTGCCAGCCAACCCCGGGCGGCGGGAGCCAATCAGCCCCAGCATTTT CASQPRAAGANQPQHF
. TRBJ2-5 TRBV7-8 TRBD2 TGTGCCAGCAGCTTAGCCCTAGCGGGATCTGAGACCCAGTACTTC CASSLALAGSETQYF
. TRBJ1-5 TRBV28 . TGTGCCAGCAGTCCCCGAGGACAGTTCAATCAGCCCCAGCATTTT CASSPRGQFNQPQHF
. TRBJ1-5 TRBV6-1 . TGTGCCAGCAGTGTGGCCGCAAGCAATCAGCCCCAGCATTTT CASSVAASNQPQHF
. TRBJ1-2 TRBV5-6 . TGTGCCAGCAGCTTCAGGTACTATGGCTACACCTTC CASSFRYYGYTF
. TRBJ2-3 TRBV6-6 TRBD1 TGTGCCAGCAGTCAGGGGGCCTTAGATACGCAGTATTTT CASSQGALDTQYF
. TRBJ2-6 TRBV23-1 TRBD1 TGCGCCAGCAGACAGGGGGCCTCTGGGGCCAACGTCCTGACTTTC CASRQGASGANVLTF
. TRBJ2-7 TRBV11-2 . TGTGCCAGCAGCTTAGCCGGGGGTCCGGGCTACGAGCAGTACTTC CASSLAGGPGYEQYF
few TRBJ1-2 TRBV19 . TGTGCCAGTGGAACGACAGGCCTTAACTATGGCTACACCTTC CASGTTGLNYGYTF
. TRBJ1-2 TRBV6-6 TRBD1 TGTGCCAGCAGTTACGACAGGGTTGGCTACACCTTC CASSYDRVGYTF
few TRBJ1-5 TRBV19 TRBD1 TGTGCCAGTAGTATGATGACAGGGGGGTTCAATCAGCCCCAGCATTTT CASSMMTGGFNQPQHF
few TRBJ2-1 TRBV6-1 . TGTGCCAGCAGTGGTTCGCGGTGGACTGTGTACAATGAGCAGTTCTTC CASSGSRWTVYNEQFF
. TRBJ2-5 TRBV30 TRBD1 TGTGCCTGGAGTAGGGGGTTACAGGGGGAAGAGACCCAGTACTTC CAWSRGLQGEETQYF
. TRBJ2-7 TRBV6-5 TRBD2 TGTGCCAGCAGTCCGGGAGGGAGTACCTACGAGCAGTACTTC CASSPGGSTYEQYF
. TRBJ1-1 TRBV29-1 TRBD1 TGCAGCGTCGTCAAGCGGGACAGGGGGATCACTGAAGCTTTCTTT CSVVKRDRGITEAFF
once TRBJ2-5 TRBV9 TRBD2 TGTGCCAGCAGCGTCACTAGCGACCAAGAGACCCAGTACTTC CASSVTSDQETQYF
. TRBJ2-1 TRBV7-3 TRBD2 TGTGCCAGCAGCGCTGCCGGGACTACGAACAATGAGCAGTTCTTC CASSAAGTTNNEQFF
. TRBJ2-7 TRBV7-9 . TGTGCCAGCAGCCCCCGCCTGGACAGAAACTCCTACGAGCAGTACTTC CASSPRLDRNSYEQYF
. TRBJ2-3 TRBV6-6 . TGTGCCAGCAGTTACGGGCCGCCACCCACAGATACGCAGTATTTT CASSYGPPPTDTQYF